This TCR beta chain was captured by sequencing in a study of T cells in Graves' hyperthyroidism and ophthalmopathy. Overall study results and limits: Researchers report that a 13 V-J model separated ophthalmopathy from stable hyperthyroidism.

The PBMCs studied were ones that came from roughly 9.1 ml fresh peripheral blood. A note on this clonotype: Antigen unknown.

What was amplified from RNA transcripts were TCR beta CDR3 regions. HTBI primers were employed in a first-round RT-PCR of the TCR CDR3. TCRdb used MiXCR to reprocess the multiplex PCR reads, holding one entry per CDR3 protein. This sample has approximately 530,000 distinct CDR3 sequences; 16% occur once, and the top ten carry 18%. CDR3 length: 15 residues. V lost 0 bases, J lost 4 bases, and 2 bases stayed unmatched. Looked up from germline, CDR1 is KGHSY and CDR2 is FQNENV. The V call is TRBV16, the J call TRBJ2-2, with 7 bases identical to TRBD2. This receptor was obtained from a woman between 18 and 29 years old with Graves' hyperthyroidism. Material: blood. CDR3 in DNA: TGTGCCAGCAGCCAATCGTCTAGCGGCACCGGGGAGCTGTTTTTT. This codes for CASSQSSSGTGELFF.